This T cell receptor (beta chain) was obtained from a study of monozygotic twins with inflammatory bowel disease. Study-level findings and limits: Variability may have been added to patient repertoires by differing immunosuppressive treatments. Different subtypes (of T cells) could not be told apart from one another.

About this clonotype itself: Its antigen remains unknown.

With the 5' RACE reads reprocessed, TCRdb shows one record per CDR3 protein and no DNA. The sample holds 300,000 to 350,000 distinct CDR3 sequences. CDR1 and CDR2 from the germline V gene are PRHDT and FYEKMQ (reference sequence). The CDR3 is 12 residues long. This receptor was taken from a human donor with ulcerative colitis or Crohn's disease, or a healthy co-twin of an affected twin (not recorded which). The rearrangement joins TRBV13 to TRBJ1-1; TCRdb reports TRBD1, a call that lacks DNA to check it against. The material sequenced was blood. CDR3: CASSSRGFEAFF.